The clone carrying this T cell receptor (beta chain) has just one count. Source study methods: Amplifying reference gene primers gave estimates of nucleated cell counts. Sequencing used immunoSEQ multiplex PCR; TCRdb keeps in-frame clones, though not all of them. V, J and clone size are taken as reported in that table, and D and trimming were inferred from the DNA itself. The sample consists of about 160,000 clones, 82% of them appearing once. The data originate from a study of blood T cell repertoires in COVID-19. Across the whole study: The United States, Italy and Spain provided the acute and convalescent COVID-19 samples. The cDNA or gDNA used as material had been derived from T cells, B-cell-depleted T cells, or PBMCs.

This CDR3 contains 17 residues. Trimming cost V 2 bases and J 1 base; bases outside gene matches: 5. Germline CDR1 SGHRS, CDR2 YFSETQ. The sequence came from an elderly woman with active or convalescent COVID-19. This chain joins TRBV5-1 and TRBJ2-2; TRBD1 matches 10 bases. The specimen was peripheral blood. The CDR3 DNA reads TGCGCCAGCAGCTTTGGGACAGGGGAACGGAACACCGGGGAGCTGTTTTTT. Translated, it gives CASSFGTGERNTGELFF.